In its sample, the clone carrying this TCR beta chain was seen many times. What it binds is not known. These data come from a study of T cells after yellow fever vaccination. Generation of TCR cDNA used 5'RACE template switching (which added a universal primer site and UMIs). TCRdb re-called the 5' RACE reads with MiXCR, one entry per CDR3 protein. The sample lists tens of thousands of distinct CDR3 sequences, around 7% occurring once. V shed 1 base and J shed 5 bases, with 5 bases lying between them. Germline values: CDR1 SGHTA, CDR2 FQGNSA. This CDR3 comprises 12 residues. Study-wide results and caveats: Weaker overall was a secondary response that nonetheless peaked faster, on day 5 versus 15.

The sequence derives from a man aged 18 to 29 who received the YFV17D yellow fever vaccine. The rearrangement joins TRBV7-2 to TRBJ2-5; no reliable D call. The material was CD8+ T cells sorted from PBMCs, obtained about 5 days after the first yellow fever vaccination. As DNA, the CDR3 is TGTGCCAGCAGCTTAGTATCGGAGACCCAGTACTTC. It encodes CASSLVSETQYF.